The 8 T cell receptor beta chains listed next were all sequenced from one sample in a study of blood T cell repertoires in COVID-19. Repertoires were generated with immunoSEQ multiplex PCR, while TCRdb's copy carries only in-frame clones and drops some. The sample consists of a few hundred thousand clones, over 75% of them appearing once. Sequencing was performed on PBMCs or T cells enriched from blood (not recorded which). These TCRs come from a woman aged 18-30 years who had recovered from COVID-19.

This chain connects TRBV5-8 to TRBJ2-6; 7 bases are shared with TRBD1. With 2 bases clipped from V and 3 bases from J, the junction kept 11 bases outside the gene matches. In germline, CDR1 is SGHTS, CDR2 YDEGEE. This CDR3 is built from 18 residues. The chain's CDR3 is CASSLDRVVSVGANVLTF. CDR3 bases: TGTGCCAGCAGCTTAGACAGGGTGGTCTCAGTTGGGGCCAACGTCCTGACTTTC.

This clone has a handful of counts. The chain recombines TRBV4-2 with TRBJ1-1, with 10 bases matching TRBD1. CDR3 length: 14 residues. V lost 4 bases, J lost 6 bases, and 5 bases stayed unmatched. Per germline, CDR1 LGHNA and CDR2 YNFKEQ. The CDR3 nucleotides read TGTGCCAGCAGCCGGTCCGGACAGGGGGCTGAAGCTTTCTTT. This translates into CASSRSGQGAEAFF.

The chain is built from TRBV5-4 and TRBJ1-3; 8 bases match TRBD1. V lost 6 bases and J lost 0; bases outside the gene matches: 14. The germline gives CDR1 SGHNT, CDR2 YYREEE (reference sequence). This CDR3 is built from 18 residues. The CDR3 region is CASTSRTGPNNSGNTIYF. CDR3 in DNA: TGTGCCAGCACTTCTAGGACAGGGCCTAACAACTCTGGAAACACCATATATTTT.

The chain carries TRBV5-1 and TRBJ1-3; D is unresolved. Germline CDR1 is SGHRS and CDR2 is YFSETQ. The CDR3 covers 15 residues. The ends were cut back, 3 bases at V and 4 bases at J, with 14 bases in the middle. The CDR3 protein is CASSSGPQVGNTIYF. CDR3 coding DNA: TGCGCCAGCAGCTCTGGTCCGCAGGTGGGAAACACCATATATTTT.

The chain is built from TRBV5-1 and TRBJ2-7; 7 nucleotides line up with TRBD1. This CDR3 contains 14 residues. With V trimmed by 0 bases and J by 6 bases, 6 bases remained unmatched. Germline values: CDR1 SGHRS, CDR2 YFSETQ. Here the CDR3 DNA reads TGCGCCAGCAGCTTGGCGGAGACAGGGCTCGAGCAGTACTTC. This codes for CASSLAETGLEQYF.

This clone was counted a single time. The rearrangement links TRBV11-1 to TRBJ1-1; D is perhaps TRBD1 (5 bases). Germline values: CDR1 SGHAT, CDR2 FQDESV (reference sequence). The CDR3 is 14 residues long. Trimming shortened V by 6 bases and J by 0 bases, and 11 bases separated the two germline ends. The CDR3 region has the DNA TGTGCCAGCAGGATTGGGGGGTTGAACACTGAAGCTTTCTTT. This translates into CASRIGGLNTEAFF.

The chain joins TRBV5-8 to TRBJ2-1, with TRBD2 matching 9 bases. The CDR3 covers 16 residues. V was pared by 0 bases and J by 6 bases, with 7 bases of the junction left unmatched. Germline V lookup: CDR1 SGHTS, CDR2 YDEGEE. The CDR3 bases are TGTGCCAGCAGCTTGGACAGAGCGGGGGGCGGCAATGAGCAGTTCTTC. Its translation: CASSLDRAGGGNEQFF.

V is TRBV6-5 and J is TRBJ2-2; TRBD2 is a possible D gene (6 bases). The CDR3 is made up of 15 amino acids. The ends were cut back, 6 bases at V and 4 bases at J, with 15 bases in the middle. Per the germline V gene, CDR1 is MNHEY and CDR2 is SVGAGI. The CDR3: CASRRDSGPTGELFF. The CDR3 nucleotides are TGTGCCAGCAGGAGGGACTCCGGCCCCACCGGGGAGCTGTTTTTT.